The clone carrying this T cell receptor beta chain appeared once. This sample was included in a study of shared clonotypes between healthy human individuals. Data came from immunoSEQ multiplex PCR; TCRdb stores just in-frame clones and leaves some out. This table has roughly 600,000 clones, more than 95% appearing once. It was CD45RO-negative cells, positively selected for CCR7, that made up naive CD8 cells, with terminally differentiated effector memory CD45RA+ cells excluded. This CDR3 region has 14 residues. Per germline, CDR1 SGHRS and CDR2 YFSETQ. V lost 0 bases, J lost 8 bases, and 2 bases stayed unmatched.

The sequence was collected from a young man in good health. The chain has TRBV5-1 and TRBJ1-3; 10 nucleotides match TRBD1. The sequencing sample was made of naive CD8+ T cells sorted from blood. CDR3 sequence: CASSLGQGADTIYF. DNA for the CDR3: TGCGCCAGCAGCTTGGGACAGGGGGCAGACACCATATATTTT. Variable domain in full (rest from reference TRBV5-1 and TRBJ1-3): KAGVTQTPRYLIKTRGQQVTLSCSPISGHRSVSWYQQTPGQGLQFLFEYFSETQRNKGNFPGRFSGRQFSNSRSEMNVSTLELGDSALYLCASSLGQGADTIYFGEGSWLTVV.